This T cell receptor beta chain was recovered during a study of regulatory and conventional T cells in RAG deficiency. The sorted conventional CD4+ T cells were CD25-low and CD127-high, with genomic DNA sequenced. Details on this clone: Its antigen is undetermined.

The data were produced by immunoSEQ multiplex PCR, yet TCRdb's version contains in-frame clones alone and is incomplete. The sample contains approximately 22,000 clones, 95% to 96% of which appear only once. The study, taken as a whole, reports: RAG-deficient patients showed markedly lower Shannon entropy and higher Simpson indices than control T-cell subsets. In Omenn syndrome, Treg and Tconv repertoires overlapped >75%.

Germline V gives CDR1 MNHEY, CDR2 SMNVEV (reference sequence). Trimming stripped 1 base from V and 4 bases from J, with 10 bases between. This CDR3 region has 14 residues. The sample was also linked to a second study, of regulatory T cells. That work contributes: Primers: 52 TRBV forward and 13 TRBJ reverse.

The sequenced material came from CD25- CD4+ T cells sorted from blood. This sequence originates from a human donor in good health. V is TRBV27 and J is TRBJ1-2; possible D gene TRBD1, 5 bases. CDR3 DNA: TGTGCCAGCAGTTTATTTAGGGGAGGCTATGGCTACACCTTC. Translation gives CASSLFRGGYGYTF.